The clone carrying this TCR beta chain was recorded only once. J lost 0 bases, V lost 5 bases, and 10 bases had no gene match. The CDR3 length is 18 residues. Germline V CDR1 and CDR2: MNHEY, SMNVEV (reference sequence). The method was immunoSEQ multiplex PCR; TCRdb's version includes in-frame clones alone and lacks a portion of them. The sample shows roughly 79,000 clones, 90% to 95% of them seen only once. This record comes from a study of T cell changes during pregnancy in multiple sclerosis. The chain has TRBV27 and TRBJ2-1; TRBD1 agrees at 10 bases. Sequenced material: CD4+ T cells from peripheral blood mononuclear cells, taken before pregnancy. The source of this sequence is a female donor with multiple sclerosis, enrolled in a pregnancy study. The CDR3 DNA is TGTGCCAGCAGTCCGGGACAGGGGCTCCCAATCTCCTACAATGAGCAGTTCTTC. It yields the protein CASSPGQGLPISYNEQFF.